There are a few counts of the clone carrying this T cell receptor (beta chain). Time point noted: blood at routine non-recurrence follow-up after resection. Unsorted whole RNA samples from tumor, nontumor lung or frozen PBMC were sequenced. This record comes from a study of spatial heterogeneity in lung cancer. Study context: At a median of around 23 months after resection, follow-up PBMC samples were sequenced when available. As counted in raw reads, each unique TCR and UMI combination appeared more than ten times on average.

Germline V gives CDR1 MNHEY, CDR2 SVGAGI. With 5 bases removed from V and 0 bases from J, the gap between germline ends came to 13 bases. This CDR3 region has 15 residues. TCRdb re-called the 5' RACE reads with MiXCR, one entry per CDR3 protein. The sample has fewer than 60,000 distinct CDR3 sequences, about 7.4% seen once. The source of this sequence is a female donor with early-stage non-small cell lung cancer. The sample consisted of PBMCs, taken at follow-up. The chain is built from TRBV6-5 and TRBJ1-2, with D perhaps matching TRBD1 (5 bases). Here the CDR3 reads CASSNRQPSNYGYTF. The CDR3 region has the DNA TGTGCCAGCAGTAACCGACAGCCCTCTAACTATGGCTACACCTTC.